This T cell receptor (beta chain) was identified in a study of T cell changes during pregnancy in multiple sclerosis (dated by TCRdb to about 2019). Study-level background: The study examined how the T cell repertoire changed over the course of pregnancy in women with multiple sclerosis.

Points on this clone: Its specific antigen is unknown. Base qualities are not provided; no much larger clone lies one nucleotide away.

Including the terminal cysteine and phenylalanine, the CDR3 comprises 14 residues. Of all the DNA, just the CDR3 is kept, 42 bases in frame from base 1. Reading the germline V gene (reference sequence) gives CDR1 MNHEY and CDR2 SMNVEV. For this chain, trimming is 3 bases at the V end and 13 bases at the J end, and the number of junction bases without a gene match is 6. Libraries came from the immunoSEQ multiplex PCR assay. In TCRdb, the immuneACCESS table is reduced to in-frame sequences with V and J assigned. These tables do not hold every clone; where another copy was compared, an unresolved V gene accounts for under half, and the others remain unexplained. Present in this sample are roughly 75,000 clones, about 92% of which were seen just once. Roughly 1.9% of the sample belongs to the ten largest clones.

The receptor chain draws on TRBV27 and TRBJ2-1; a stretch of 13 junction bases matches TRBD2. The sample was peripheral blood, taken in the third trimester of pregnancy. The sequence came from a female donor in good health, enrolled as a control in a pregnancy study. The CDR3 protein is CASSLEGLAGTQFF. The nucleotide sequence is TGTGCCAGCAGTTTGGAGGGACTAGCGGGGACCCAGTTCTTC.